The rows below give T cell receptor beta chains drawn from one sample of a study of molecular identifiers for immune sequencing clone quantification. TCRdb ran MiXCR on the PCR reads and lists one entry per CDR3 protein. The sample lists about 100,000 distinct CDR3 sequences, roughly a third occurring once. Sequenced sample: naive CD8+ T cells from blood, with Jurkat cell RNA spiked in. The receptors stem from a human donor in good health. Some libraries in this study had Jurkat cell RNA spiked in. Each CDR3 is given with its conserved first and last residue. D genes are given only for firm matches. Clone size, where shown, is once, few, many, or a class for clones that have expanded.

v_call	d_call	j_call	clone_size	cdr3_nt	cdr3_aa
TRBV29-1	-	TRBJ1-2	few	TGCAGCGTTGATTTGAGTCCCCCCGAGGTCTATGGCTACACCTTC	CSVDLSPPEVYGYTF
TRBV20-1	TRBD2	TRBJ2-3	-	TGCAGTGCTAGAGATCAGAGCGGGAGGGGGAGCACAGATACGCAGTATTTT	CSARDQSGRGSTDTQYF
TRBV28	-	TRBJ1-4	few	TGTGCCACCAGAGGGGGGTGGAGTGAAAAACTGTTTTTT	CATRGGWSEKLFF
TRBV2	-	TRBJ1-1	-	TGTGCCAGCGGGAGAGACGGTGAAGCTTTCTTT	CASGRDGEAFF
TRBV2	-	TRBJ2-3	few	TGTGCCAGCAGTGACCCTGGGGTAGCGAAAGACCCAGATACGCAGTATTTT	CASSDPGVAKDPDTQYF
TRBV28	-	TRBJ1-4	many	TGTGCCAGCAGTCCCGGACAGAATGAAAAACTGTTTTTT	CASSPGQNEKLFF
TRBV28	-	TRBJ1-5	-	TGTGCCAGCAGCCCACTTGGGGCAGACCTCATTCTGCCCCAGCATTTT	CASSPLGADLILPQHF
TRBV20-1	TRBD2	TRBJ2-3	many	TGCAGTCTGCGGGGGACAGATACGCAGTATTTT	CSLRGTDTQYF
TRBV20-1	TRBD2	TRBJ2-1	few	TGCAGTGCAAGCCTAGCGGGAGGGTCCTACAATGAGCAGTTCTTC	CSASLAGGSYNEQFF
TRBV10-2	-	TRBJ2-3	few	TGCGCCAGCCGGGGACAGGGGTGGCTAGCGGGATCAGATACGCAGTATTTT	CASRGQGWLAGSDTQYF
TRBV7-8	TRBD2	TRBJ2-1	-	TGTGCCAGCAGCTTAGTTTCGCGGGAGAGCTCCTACATTGAGCAGTTCTTC	CASSLVSRESSYIEQFF
TRBV5-6	-	TRBJ1-5	few	TGTGCCAGCAGCTGGGGGTGGGGGAGCAATCAGCCCCAGCATTTT	CASSWGWGSNQPQHF
TRBV20-1	TRBD1	TRBJ2-2	-	TGCAGTGCTAGAGCTCAGACAGGGGGCTCGGTCGGGGAGCTGTTTTTT	CSARAQTGGSVGELFF
TRBV14	-	TRBJ1-4	many	TGTGCCAGCAGCCAAGAGGTGGGGGCCGGGGAAAAACTGTTTTTT	CASSQEVGAGEKLFF
TRBV27	TRBD1	TRBJ1-5	-	TGTGCCAGCAGTTTGAGAGGGGGCATGGCGCCCCAGCATTTT	CASSLRGGMAPQHF
TRBV4-2	-	TRBJ1-5	few	TGTGCCAGCAGCCAATGGTCGGGAAATCAGCCCCAGCATTTT	CASSQWSGNQPQHF
TRBV2	TRBD1	TRBJ1-5	-	TGTGCCAGCAGTCATGACAGGGGGCAGGTTAGCAATCAGCCCCAGCATTTT	CASSHDRGQVSNQPQHF
TRBV11-3	TRBD2	TRBJ2-1	-	TGTGCCAGCAGCGCTTGGGACTGGCCGGGACTAGCGGGAGTGTCTCCTTCGAATGAGCAGTTCTTC	CASSAWDWPGLAGVSPSNEQFF
TRBV5-1	-	TRBJ1-1	few	TGCGCCAGCAGCTTGGATGTCGGGCCCAGGGGATCGAACACTGAAGCTTTCTTT	CASSLDVGPRGSNTEAFF
TRBV6-2/TRBV6-3	-	TRBJ2-3	many	TGTGCCAGCAGTGACCGACAGGAGTCAGATACGCAGTATTTT	CASSDRQESDTQYF
TRBV29-1	TRBD2	TRBJ2-5	-	TGCAGCGTTGAACCGCTAGCGGGAGGCCTTGGGACCCAGTACTTC	CSVEPLAGGLGTQYF
TRBV18	-	TRBJ1-1	few	TGTGCCAGCTCCCCCGGGGGCTCGTACAGAAACACTGAAGCTTTCTTT	CASSPGGSYRNTEAFF
TRBV12-3/TRBV12-4	TRBD2	TRBJ2-7	-	TGTGCCAGCAGTTTAGGCCCCCCGGGACTAGCTATTTACGAGCAGTACTTC	CASSLGPPGLAIYEQYF
TRBV7-2	-	TRBJ2-5	-	TGTGCCAGCAGCTCCTGGATGCGAGAGACCCAGTACTTC	CASSSWMRETQYF
TRBV28	-	TRBJ2-7	many	TGTGCCAGCAGTCTACTCTACGAGCAGTACTTC	CASSLLYEQYF
TRBV19	-	TRBJ2-5	-	TGTGCCAGTAGTATCCTGGCGGAAGAGACCCAGTACTTC	CASSILAEETQYF
TRBV6-2/TRBV6-3	-	TRBJ2-3	few	TGTGCCAGCAGTTACCAAGGCCTCCCCGCAGATACGCAGTATTTT	CASSYQGLPADTQYF
TRBV4-3	-	TRBJ2-1	few	TGCGCCAGCAGCCAGGCCAAACCTGAGAGGTCACACAATGAGCAGTTCTTC	CASSQAKPERSHNEQFF
TRBV6-5	-	TRBJ2-1	-	TGTGCCAGCAGTTATGGGGATTACAATGTGCAGTTCTTC	CASSYGDYNVQFF
TRBV5-8	TRBD1	TRBJ1-3	-	TGTGCCAGCAGCTTTACTACCGGGACAGGGGTTGGAAACACCATATATTTT	CASSFTTGTGVGNTIYF
TRBV7-8	-	TRBJ1-5	-	TGTGCCAGCAGCCCGGCGGGCAGTTCGGGTCAGCCCCAGCAATTT	CASSPAGSSGQPQQF
TRBV11-2	-	TRBJ2-3	-	TGTGCCAGCAGCTCAGGGACCTCAGATACGCAGTATTTT	CASSSGTSDTQYF
TRBV27	-	TRBJ2-7	-	TGTGCCAGCAGTACCGACCCTTGGGCGTACGAGCAGTACTTC	CASSTDPWAYEQYF
TRBV4-3	-	TRBJ2-1	once	TGCGCCAGCTGCCAAGACGGGGGAAGGTACAATGAGCAGTTCTTC	CASCQDGGRYNEQFF
TRBV20-1	TRBD2	TRBJ2-7	-	TGCAGTGCTAGAATAGCGGGAGGCCGTGAGCAGTACTTC	CSARIAGGREQYF
TRBV29-1	-	TRBJ2-1	-	TGCAGCGGGGATGTGACCGAATCGGGTGAGCAGTTCTTC	CSGDVTESGEQFF
TRBV9	-	TRBJ2-1	-	TGTGCCAGCAGCGGAGGCGGGTCCTCCAACAAAGAGCAGTTCTTC	CASSGGGSSNKEQFF
TRBV28	-	TRBJ2-3	many	TGTGCCAGCAGTGGGGCTACAAAATCCCCAGATACGCAGTATTTT	CASSGATKSPDTQYF
TRBV21-1	-	TRBJ2-5	-	TGTGCCAGCAGCAAAAGGGACAGGGGCCAAGAGACCCAGTACTTC	CASSKRDRGQETQYF
TRBV6-5	-	TRBJ2-7	-	TGTGCCAGCAGTTACTCGGCTAGCTCAGGCTACGAGCAGTACTTC	CASSYSASSGYEQYF
TRBV20-1	-	TRBJ2-7	-	TGCAGTGCTAGAGATCTAGGAGAGCCGGGCCCAAAGGAGTACGAGCAGTACTTC	CSARDLGEPGPKEYEQYF
TRBV5-8	-	TRBJ2-3	many	TGTGCCAGCAGCTTGGGGGACCTTAGCGGAGGGGCCACAGATACGCAGTATTTT	CASSLGDLSGGATDTQYF
TRBV29-1	TRBD2	TRBJ2-1	many	TGCAGCGTTGAAGATCGCCTAGCGGGGGGGAGGTGGAATGAGCAGTTCTTC	CSVEDRLAGGRWNEQFF
TRBV14	TRBD1	TRBJ2-7	-	TGTGCCAGCAGTCCTGAAACCGGACAGGTAAAGGGGTACTACGAGCAGTACTTC	CASSPETGQVKGYYEQYF